These 3 T cell receptor beta chains share one sample of origin, sequenced in a study of blood T cell repertoires in COVID-19. Sequenced by immunoSEQ multiplex PCR; TCRdb stores in-frame clones only, minus some. In the table there are around 300,000 clones, around 89% of which are singletons. Sequencing was done on a sample of PBMCs or T cells enriched from blood (not recorded which). All receptors come from a young woman with acute COVID-19.

CDR3 sequence reads: CASSLDRGGNQPQHF. CDR3 in DNA: TGTGCCAGCAGCCTGGACAGGGGCGGGAATCAGCCCCAGCATTTT. J is TRBJ1-5 and V is TRBV6-5, with 9 bases matching TRBD1. The length of the CDR3 is 15 residues. Germline V gene data show CDR1 as MNHEY and CDR2 as SVGAGI. After removal of 6 bases from V and 4 bases from J, the junction contained 7 bases not matched to a gene.

The rearrangement links TRBV28 to TRBJ1-5; D is undetermined. Trimming left V 6 bases short and J 0 bases short, with 12 bases between. Germline V gene data show CDR1 as MDHEN and CDR2 as SYDVKM. The CDR3 has 15 residues. CDR3 coding DNA: TGTGCCAGCAGACCCCGACTGTATAGCAATCAGCCCCAGCATTTT. Its protein product is CASRPRLYSNQPQHF.

This clone showed up many times. Written as DNA, the CDR3 is TGTGCCAGCTCACCATTCGGACAGGTGAACACTGAAGCTTTCTTT. Translated, it gives CASSPFGQVNTEAFF. This chain links TRBV18 with TRBJ1-1, with 7 nucleotides matching TRBD1. With 2 bases clipped from V and 0 bases from J, the junction kept 3 bases outside the gene matches. The CDR3 spans 15 residues. Per germline, CDR1 KGHSH and CDR2 LQKENI.